The 13 T cell receptor beta chains reported below all come from one sample, sequenced in a study of shared clonotypes between healthy human individuals. CD45RO-negative cells were positively selected for CCR7, leaving out terminally differentiated effector memory CD45RA+ cells. TCRdb's copy holds only in-frame clones and misses some; the assay was immunoSEQ multiplex PCR. The sample holds about 2 million clones, approximately 94% seen once. Sample: naive CD8+ T cells sorted from blood. The receptors derive from a man between 18 and 29 years old in good health.

J is TRBJ2-5 and V is TRBV2; TRBD1 might be the D (6 bases). This CDR3 has 18 residues. Trimming left V 4 bases short and J 4 bases short, with 25 bases between. Germline V gene sequence: CDR1 SNHLY, CDR2 FYNNEI. CDR3 sequence (DNA): TGTGCCAGCAGTGGGGTTGATCTAGGCCAGGGGTTTTTAGAGACCCAGTACTTC. This encodes CASSGVDLGQGFLETQYF.

The chain uses TRBV27 and TRBJ2-7; a weak D match, TRBD1 (6 bases). Trimming left V 5 bases short and J 2 bases short, with 19 bases between. This CDR3 has 16 residues. CDR1 is MNHEY, CDR2 SMNVEV, per germline (reference sequence). As DNA, the CDR3 is TGTGCCAGCAGTCCCTCACAGGGACCCATCGCCTACGAGCAGTACTTC. Protein product: CASSPSQGPIAYEQYF.

This clone has just one count. In the same sample, other DNA sequences code for this CDR3. This chain uses TRBV4-1 with TRBJ2-7, with D maybe TRBD2 (5 bases). The germline CDR1 and CDR2 sequences are MGHRA and YSYEKL. V was trimmed by 0 bases and J by 1 base, leaving 10 bases between them. This CDR3 has 15 residues. The CDR3 reads CASSQDSGSSYEQYF. As DNA, the CDR3 is TGCGCCAGCAGCCAAGACAGCGGATCGTCCTACGAGCAGTACTTC.

About this clone itself: The sample has other DNA sequences that encode this CDR3 too. The chain has TRBV28 and TRBJ2-7; the D gene is possibly TRBD2 (6 bases). The CDR3 is 14 residues long. Germline values: CDR1 MDHEN, CDR2 SYDVKM. Trimming took 5 bases from V and 2 from J, leaving 13 bases between them. CDR3 sequence (DNA): TGTGCCAGCAGTCCCGGTGGAGGGCCCTACGAGCAGTACTTC. Its translation: CASSPGGGPYEQYF.

With regard to this clone: The sample contains more than one DNA sequence encoding this CDR3. The chain has TRBV28 and TRBJ1-1; the match to TRBD1 covers 7 bases. The CDR3 loop spans 14 amino acids. The junction had 3 bases not matched to a gene; V was cut back by 2 bases and J by 3 bases. Germline V CDR1 and CDR2: MDHEN, SYDVKM. CDR3 sequence (DNA): TGTGCCAGCAGTTTAAGGGGGCGCGACACTGAAGCTTTCTTT. Translated: CASSLRGRDTEAFF.

In regard to this clone: At the DNA level, this CDR3 is encoded by other sequences in the same sample as well. The chain is built from TRBV5-6 and TRBJ2-7; maybe TRBD1 (5 bases). CDR3 length equals 13 residues. Germline values: CDR1 SGHDT, CDR2 YYEEEE. Trimming pared 5 bases from V and 2 bases from J, leaving 11 bases between. The CDR3 loop reads CASSQDSPYEQYF. The CDR3, as DNA: TGTGCCAGCAGTCAAGACAGTCCCTACGAGCAGTACTTC.

The V call is TRBV11-2, the J call TRBJ1-2, with 9 bases identical to TRBD1. The junction had 8 bases not matched to a gene; V was cut back by 5 bases and J by 4 bases. Germline V gives CDR1 SGHAT, CDR2 FQNNGV. The CDR3 is 15 amino acids. The CDR3 region has the DNA TGTGCCAGCAGCGTCCCACAGGGGGCCGTCTATGGCTACACCTTC. It codes for CASSVPQGAVYGYTF.

The V call is TRBV4-1, the J call TRBJ2-6, with 9 nucleotides matching TRBD1. J gave up 2 bases and V 6 bases, and 2 bases lay outside the gene matches. CDR3 length: 15 amino acids. Germline loops: CDR1 MGHRA, CDR2 YSYEKL. CDR3 sequence (DNA): TGCGCCAGCAGGGGACAGGGCCCTGGGGCCAACGTCCTGACTTTC. Protein: CASRGQGPGANVLTF.

The V and J genes are TRBV9 and TRBJ1-4; the D gene is possibly TRBD1 (5 bases). This CDR3 region has 16 residues. Germline CDR1 is SGDLS and CDR2 is YYNGEE. V was pared by 3 bases and J by 3 bases, with 15 bases between. CDR3 sequence: CASSDTGTPANEKLFF. In DNA, the CDR3 is TGTGCCAGCAGCGATACCGGGACCCCGGCTAATGAAAAACTGTTTTTT.

The gene calls are TRBV5-1 and TRBJ2-2; D is perhaps TRBD2 (5 bases). This CDR3 has 16 residues. Germline V gene lookup returns CDR1 SGHRS and CDR2 YFSETQ. Trimming stripped 0 bases from V and 4 bases from J, with 13 bases between. For the CDR3, the DNA is TGCGCCAGCAGCTTGGGGTCTCGGGGTGGCACCGGGGAGCTGTTTTTT. Protein product: CASSLGSRGGTGELFF.

In this sample, this clone turned up once. The genes are TRBV29-1 and TRBJ1-1; D call uncertain. Trimming took off 2 bases at V and 0 bases at J, with 7 bases between the two ends. This CDR3 has 13 residues. CDR1 is SQVTM and CDR2 is ANQGSEA in the germline V gene. The DNA for the CDR3 is TGCAGCGTTGAATGGCAGTTGAACACTGAAGCTTTCTTT. It is translated as CSVEWQLNTEAFF.

This chain connects TRBV19 to TRBJ1-1; D is uncertain. This CDR3 is built from 14 residues. Trimming took 5 bases from V and 1 from J, leaving 11 bases between them. CDR1 and CDR2 from the germline V gene are LNHDA and SQIVND (reference sequence). The CDR3 DNA reads as TGTGCCAGTAGTGTCCCGGGTCCGAACACTGAAGCTTTCTTT. Protein: CASSVPGPNTEAFF.

Details on this clone: The sample carries other DNA sequences with the same CDR3. The chain employs TRBV11-2 and TRBJ2-1; D possibly corresponds to TRBD1 (6 bases). Trimming took off 3 bases at V and 5 bases at J, with 14 bases between the two ends. CDR3 length equals 15 residues. Germline V gene lookup returns CDR1 SGHAT and CDR2 FQNNGV. CDR3 residues: CASSFPGQGHNEQFF. CDR3 nucleotide sequence: TGTGCCAGCAGCTTCCCAGGGCAGGGGCACAATGAGCAGTTCTTC. Complete variable domain (other parts from reference TRBV11-2 and TRBJ2-1): EAGVAQSPRYKIIEKRQSVAFWCNPISGHATLYWYQQILGQGPKLLIQFQNNGVVDDSQLPKDRFSAERLKGVDSTLKIQPAKLEDSAVYLCASSFPGQGHNEQFFGPGTRLTVL.